These 5 T cell receptor beta chains were all obtained from the same sample, sequenced in a study of cytomegalovirus exposure and HLA in healthy donors. The PCR made use of 60 Vbeta and 13 Jbeta primers. Sequencing was performed with immunoSEQ multiplex PCR; in TCRdb, only in-frame clones are kept and a portion is missing. The sample gives around 200,000 clones, almost 70% of which show up once; 2.5% to 3% is in the top ten. Material: PBMCs. These receptors all stem from a man aged 35 to 55 in good health and CMV-seropositive.

The genes are TRBV2 and TRBJ1-1; TRBD1 is a possible D gene (6 bases). Between the trimmed V and J ends, which lost 2 bases and 3 bases, there was a span of 10 bases. The germline CDR1 and CDR2 sequences are SNHLY and FYNNEI. The CDR3 runs to 14 residues. In DNA form, the CDR3 reads TGTGCCAGCAGTGAACTTCAGGGGTACACTGAAGCTTTCTTT. Translation gives CASSELQGYTEAFF.

Notes on this clone: Additional DNA sequences in this sample encode the identical CDR3. The rearrangement links TRBV7-9 to TRBJ1-1; perhaps TRBD1 as D (5 bases). The CDR3 is made up of 13 amino acids. Trimming took 2 bases from V and 1 from J, leaving 5 bases between them. Per the germline V gene, CDR1 is SEHNR and CDR2 is FQNEAQ (reference sequence). The CDR3 region is CASSLTGNTEAFF. The CDR3 DNA follows: TGTGCCAGCAGCTTAACAGGGAACACTGAAGCTTTCTTT. Full variable domain (remainder filled in from reference TRBV7-9 and TRBJ1-1): DTGVSQNPRHKITKRGQNVTFRCDPISEHNRLYWYRQTLGQGPEFLTYFQNEAQLEKSRLLSDRFSAERPKGSFSTLEIQRTEQGDSAMYLCASSLTGNTEAFFGQGTRLTVV.

This clone has only one observation. The chain links TRBV29-1 to TRBJ2-7; TRBD1 matches at 8 bases. The V gene end was trimmed by 4 bases and the J gene end by 5 bases; junction bases not matched to a gene: 7. CDR1 SQVTM and CDR2 ANQGSEA come from the germline V gene. CDR3 length: 13 residues. The chain's CDR3 is CSVVQRQGNEQYF. In DNA form, the CDR3 reads TGCAGCGTTGTGCAAAGACAGGGGAACGAGCAGTACTTC.

A few counts support this clone. The junction shows a germline mismatch at one end, possibly a read error. The chain recombines TRBV7-9 with TRBJ1-1; D gene uncertain. This CDR3 contains 12 residues. Germline V gene lookup returns CDR1 SEHNR and CDR2 FQNEAQ (reference sequence). The CDR3 DNA reads TGTTCCAGCAGCTTAAGTAGCACTGAAGCTTTCTTT. Its translation: CSSSLSSTEAFF.

The chain carries TRBV7-9 and TRBJ1-2; 7 bases agree with TRBD1. V lost 4 bases to trimming and J lost 2 bases; unmatched junction nucleotides: 10. Germline lookup yields CDR1 SEHNR and CDR2 FQNEAQ (reference sequence). This CDR3 is built from 16 residues. The CDR3 loop reads CASSSIETTGNYGYTF. The CDR3, as DNA: TGTGCCAGCAGCTCGATCGAGACGACAGGGAACTATGGCTACACCTTC.